Each of the 29 T cell receptor beta chains below was sequenced from the same sample in a study of blood T cell repertoires in COVID-19. Clones were read by immunoSEQ multiplex PCR, and TCRdb kept only the in-frame ones, dropping some. This sample yields about 120,000 clones, of which around nine tenths are seen a single time; roughly 2.1% belongs to the top ten. The sequenced sample consisted of peripheral blood. The receptors were sampled from a woman aged 45-65 years with acute or convalescent COVID-19.

This rearrangement joins TRBV28 to TRBJ1-2; a possible D gene is TRBD1 (6 bases). V was shortened by 2 bases and J by 7 bases, with 11 bases between the two germline ends. CDR1 is MDHEN, CDR2 SYDVKM, per germline. The CDR3 runs to 13 residues. The CDR3 spells CASSLQGPFGYTF. The CDR3 DNA sequence: TGTGCCAGCAGTTTACAGGGGCCCTTTGGCTACACCTTC.

V and J are TRBV6-5 and TRBJ1-3, with D hard to call. With 8 bases removed from V and 0 bases from J, the gap between germline ends came to 8 bases. Germline values: CDR1 MNHEY, CDR2 SVGAGI. CDR3 length: 13 amino acids. The CDR3 region is CASRRSSGNTIYF. As DNA, the CDR3 is TGTGCCAGCCGTCGTAGCTCTGGAAACACCATATATTTT.

V is TRBV30 and J is TRBJ2-7; 7 bases are shared with TRBD2. This CDR3 spans 13 amino acids. The germline gives CDR1 GTSNPN, CDR2 SVGIG (reference sequence). The junction had 9 bases not matched to a gene; V was cut back by 5 bases and J by 5 bases. The CDR3 nucleotides read TGTGCCTGGGATCCCGGGACTAAGAACGAGCAGTACTTC. Translation gives CAWDPGTKNEQYF.

The chain carries TRBV7-2 and TRBJ2-5, with 7 bases identical to TRBD2. After removal of 4 bases from V and 1 base from J, the junction contained 3 bases not matched to a gene. Germline CDR1 and CDR2: SGHTA and FQGNSA. CDR3 length: 14 amino acids. The CDR3 DNA reads TGTGCCAGCAGCTGGAGGGAGGGCCAAGAGACCCAGTACTTC. It translates to CASSWREGQETQYF. The full variable domain, its missing parts supplied by reference TRBV7-2 and TRBJ2-5, is GAGVSQSPSNKVTEKGKDVELRCDPISGHTALYWYRQSLGQGLEFLIYFQGNSAPDKSGLPSDRFSAERTGGSVSTLTIQRTQQEDSAVYLCASSWREGQETQYFGPGTRLLVL.

The chain combines TRBV7-3 with TRBJ2-1; 7 bases match TRBD1. Germline values: CDR1 SGHTA, CDR2 FQGTGA. Trimming at V came to 4 bases and at J to 4 bases, leaving 7 bases not matched to a gene. CDR3 length: 15 amino acids. The CDR3 region has the DNA TGTGCCAGCAGCTCAACGGGACAGACATACAATGAGCAGTTCTTC. Translation: CASSSTGQTYNEQFF. Together with reference TRBV7-3 and TRBJ2-1, the CDR3 gives the full variable domain: GAGVSQTPSNKVTEKGKYVELRCDPISGHTALYWYRQSLGQGPEFLIYFQGTGAADDSGLPNDRFFAVRPEGSVSTLKIQRTERGDSAVYLCASSSTGQTYNEQFFGPGTRLTVL.

The V gene is TRBV18, the J gene TRBJ1-2, with D maybe TRBD1 (6 bases). V lost 0 bases, J lost 3 bases, and 11 bases lay in between. Germline V gene lookup returns CDR1 KGHSH and CDR2 LQKENI. The CDR3 is made up of 15 amino acids. CDR3 DNA sequence: TGTGCCAGCTCACCACCGGGGGCGCAGGACTATGGCTACACCTTC. Residues: CASSPPGAQDYGYTF.

For this clone: At one boundary the junction diverges from the germline segment, which might be a read error. Other DNA sequences from this sample encode an identical CDR3 as well. In nucleotides, the CDR3 is TGCGCCAGCAGCTTATCCCGGACTAGCGGGGGGGGTACAGATACGCAGTATTTT. Encoded protein: CASSLSRTSGGGTDTQYF. V gene TRBV7-3 combines with J gene TRBJ2-3; the match to TRBD2 covers 15 bases. The CDR3 sequence is 18 residues long. CDR1 is SGHTA and CDR2 is FQGTGA in the germline V gene.

V usage is TRBV15 and J usage is TRBJ2-7; TRBD1 aligns across 10 bases. Trimming at V came to 4 bases and at J to 2 bases, leaving 2 bases not matched to a gene. Germline CDR1 and CDR2: LNHNV and YYDKDF (reference sequence). This CDR3 contains 14 residues. This chain's CDR3 is CATSTGQGTYEQYF. In nucleotides, the CDR3 is TGTGCCACCAGCACGGGACAGGGGACCTACGAGCAGTACTTC.

This chain links TRBV3-1 (or the pseudogene TRBV3-2) with TRBJ1-3; TRBD1 aligns across 9 bases. The germline V gene has CDR1 LGHDT and CDR2 YNNKEL (reference sequence). The CDR3 totals 19 residues. V gave up 3 bases and J gave up 3 bases; unmatched junction bases: 15. DNA of the CDR3: TGTGCCAGCAGCCATCCACCACCGGGACAGGGAAATGGTGGAAACACCATATATTTT. Its protein product is CASSHPPPGQGNGGNTIYF.

The gene calls are TRBV5-1 and TRBJ2-7; 9 bases match TRBD1. The CDR3 spans 14 residues. After removal of 3 bases from V and 3 bases from J, the junction contained 4 bases not matched to a gene. Germline V CDR1 and CDR2: SGHRS, YFSETQ. The CDR3 bases are TGCGCCAGCAGCTCCCGGGACAGGGACTACGAGCAGTACTTC. As protein: CASSSRDRDYEQYF.

This clone was detected once. The chain joins TRBV19 to TRBJ1-3; D is unclear. The length of the CDR3 is 12 residues. Per the germline V gene, CDR1 is LNHDA and CDR2 is SQIVND (reference sequence). V was clipped by 6 bases and J by 9 bases, with 12 bases between them. CDR3 sequence (DNA): TGTGCCAGTAGCCGTTCCCGGGTCACCATATATTTT. It codes for CASSRSRVTIYF.

This rearrangement joins TRBV24-1 to TRBJ1-5, with D possibly being TRBD1 (5 bases). V was shortened by 3 bases and J by 0 bases, with 8 bases between the two germline ends. The length of the CDR3 is 15 residues. Germline CDR1 and CDR2: KGHDR and SFDVKD. The CDR3 DNA follows: TGTGCCACCAGTGATCCAGGGATTAGCAATCAGCCCCAGCATTTT. Its translation: CATSDPGISNQPQHF.

The V gene is TRBV11-2, the J gene TRBJ2-7, with TRBD2 identical over 11 bases. The length of the CDR3 is 16 residues. Germline trimming cut 1 base from V and 3 bases from J; bases unmatched to any gene: 5. Germline values: CDR1 SGHAT, CDR2 FQNNGV. Here the CDR3 reads CASSLGPGLAVYEQYF. CDR3 nucleotides: TGTGCCAGCAGCTTAGGTCCGGGACTAGCGGTCTACGAGCAGTACTTC.

V gene TRBV7-9 combines with J gene TRBJ1-1; no clear D gene. Germline V gene lookup returns CDR1 SEHNR and CDR2 FQNEAQ (reference sequence). This CDR3 contains 14 residues. Trimming shortened V by 3 bases and J by 1 base, and 9 bases separated the two germline ends. The CDR3 sequence: CASSFWSENTEAFF. CDR3 sequence (DNA): TGTGCCAGCAGCTTTTGGAGCGAGAACACTGAAGCTTTCTTT.

This chain links TRBV6-5 with TRBJ1-1; a weak D match, TRBD1 (5 bases). Germline V gene lookup returns CDR1 MNHEY and CDR2 SVGAGI. This CDR3 contains 15 residues. V lost 5 bases and J lost 1, with 14 bases in between. The CDR3: CASSPIDRKNTEAFF. CDR3 sequence (DNA): TGTGCCAGCAGTCCGATTGACAGAAAGAACACTGAAGCTTTCTTT.

The chain recombines TRBV4-3 with TRBJ2-7; tentatively, D is TRBD2 (6 bases). From germline, CDR1 is LGHNA and CDR2 YSLEER. Trimming removed 3 bases at V and 4 bases at J, with 19 bases between. This CDR3 has 16 amino acids. The CDR3 loop is CASSQSGFAGRYEQYF. For the CDR3, the DNA is TGCGCCAGCAGCCAGTCAGGGTTCGCGGGAAGGTACGAGCAGTACTTC.

The J gene is TRBJ2-5, the V gene TRBV27; 8 nucleotides agree with TRBD1. V was pared by 5 bases and J by 0 bases, with 5 bases of the junction left unmatched. CDR1 and CDR2 from the germline V gene are MNHEY and SMNVEV (reference sequence). The CDR3 runs to 15 residues. In DNA form, the CDR3 reads TGTGCCAGCAGTCCTGACAGGGGCTACCAAGAGACCCAGTACTTC. The encoded protein is CASSPDRGYQETQYF.

This chain connects TRBV19 to TRBJ1-5; D may be TRBD1 (6 bases). The CDR3 runs 18 residues. V lost 5 bases and J lost 5, with 25 bases in between. Germline CDR1 and CDR2: LNHDA and SQIVND (reference sequence). The CDR3: CASSPDLGTMILHQPQHF. The DNA of the CDR3 is TGTGCCAGTAGTCCGGACCTCGGGACAATGATTTTACATCAGCCCCAGCATTTT. Full variable domain (rest looked up from reference TRBV19 and TRBJ1-5): DGGITQSPKYLFRKEGQNVTLSCEQNLNHDAMYWYRQDPGQGLRLIYYSQIVNDFQKGDIAEGYSVSREKKESFPLTVTSAQKNPTAFYLCASSPDLGTMILHQPQHFGDGTRLSIL.

This clone has only a few counts. The chain recombines TRBV5-1 with TRBJ1-5; D is unclear. Germline V CDR1 and CDR2: SGHRS, YFSETQ. This CDR3 region has 16 residues. Between the trimmed V and J ends, which lost 4 bases and 6 bases, there was a span of 20 bases. In DNA, the CDR3 is TGCGCCAGCAGCATTGGCCTCGTCGGGGAAGGTCAGCCCCAGCATTTT. Protein: CASSIGLVGEGQPQHF. The variable domain in full, completed from reference TRBV5-1 and TRBJ1-5, reads KAGVTQTPRYLIKTRGQQVTLSCSPISGHRSVSWYQQTPGQGLQFLFEYFSETQRNKGNFPGRFSGRQFSNSRSEMNVSTLELGDSALYLCASSIGLVGEGQPQHFGDGTRLSIL.

The J gene is TRBJ2-3, the V gene TRBV10-3; perhaps TRBD1 as D (5 bases). The CDR3 covers 13 residues. CDR1 is ENHRY and CDR2 is SYGVKD in the germline V gene. The ends were cut back, 11 bases at V and 4 bases at J, with 16 bases in the middle. The DNA for the CDR3 is TGTGCCTGCAGCAGGGATGGGGCAGATACGCAGTATTTT. It yields the protein CACSRDGADTQYF.

The chain uses TRBV12-5 and TRBJ2-7, with D tentatively TRBD2 (6 bases). Per germline, CDR1 LGHNT and CDR2 FRNRAP. V lost 2 bases, J lost 3 bases, and 11 bases lay in between. The CDR3 is made up of 14 amino acids. CDR3 protein: CASGLSGLNYEQYF. The CDR3 nucleotides read TGTGCTAGTGGTTTGTCGGGACTCAACTACGAGCAGTACTTC.

The chain combines TRBV27 with TRBJ2-2; no firm D call. Trimming cost V 4 bases and J 5 bases, with 8 bases left between them. Germline V lookup: CDR1 MNHEY, CDR2 SMNVEV (reference sequence). The CDR3 covers 13 residues. CDR3 coding DNA: TGTGCCAGCAGTTCACCCCTAACCGGGGAGCTGTTTTTT. Residues: CASSSPLTGELFF.

The chain is built from TRBV19 and TRBJ1-1; D is unresolved. The CDR3 contains 14 residues. The germline CDR1 and CDR2 sequences are LNHDA and SQIVND (reference sequence). Trimming cost V 1 base and J 2 bases, with 8 bases left between them. The CDR3 nucleotides read TGTGCCAGTAGTATAGGGCACCTCAACACTGAAGCTTTCTTT. The encoded protein is CASSIGHLNTEAFF.

J is TRBJ1-4 and V is TRBV30; tentative D call: TRBD1 (5 bases). Germline V lookup: CDR1 GTSNPN, CDR2 SVGIG (reference sequence). V was clipped by 0 bases and J by 7 bases, with 15 bases between them. The CDR3 loop spans 15 amino acids. The CDR3, as DNA: TGTGCCTGGAGTGTACTGGCAGGGAGGGGTGAAAAACTGTTTTTT. The encoded protein is CAWSVLAGRGEKLFF. Drawing the rest from reference TRBV30 and TRBJ1-4, the complete variable domain is SQTIHQWPATLVQPVGSPLSLECTVEGTSNPNLYWYRQAAGRGLQLLFYSVGIGQISSEVPQNLSASRPQDRQFILSSKKLLLSDSGFYLCAWSVLAGRGEKLFFGSGTQLSVL.

The genes are TRBV28 and TRBJ2-7, with D unclear. The CDR3 totals 16 residues. V was pared by 6 bases and J by 1 base, with 19 bases between. The V gene's germline CDR1 is MDHEN and CDR2 SYDVKM. The CDR3 DNA is TGTGCCAGCAGCTCAATTACAGCCTACCAATCCTACGAGCAGTACTTC. It codes for CASSSITAYQSYEQYF.

The rearrangement joins TRBV24-1 to TRBJ2-5; TRBD2 agrees at 16 bases. Germline CDR1 KGHDR, CDR2 SFDVKD. This CDR3 spans 17 amino acids. V lost 4 bases, J lost 5 bases, and 6 bases stayed unmatched. The DNA for the CDR3 is TGTGCCACCAGTGAAGGGACTAGCGGGGGGGCCGGGGAGACCCAGTACTTC. The encoded protein is CATSEGTSGGAGETQYF.

This chain connects TRBV14 to TRBJ1-3; a possible D gene is TRBD1 (5 bases). The CDR3 covers 12 residues. Germline V gene data show CDR1 as SGHDN and CDR2 as FVKESK. Trimming stripped 5 bases from V and 7 bases from J, with 9 bases between. Here the CDR3 DNA reads TGTGCCAGCAGCACAGGTCCGAACACCATATATTTT. Amino acids: CASSTGPNTIYF.

This rearrangement joins TRBV19 to TRBJ1-1; D may be TRBD1 (5 bases). This CDR3 is built from 15 residues. Germline loops: CDR1 LNHDA, CDR2 SQIVND (reference sequence). Between the trimmed V and J ends, which lost 7 bases and 0 bases, there was a span of 15 bases. The CDR3 loop is CASTRGVLMNTEAFF. CDR3 nucleotides: TGTGCCAGTACCCGGGGGGTTCTCATGAACACTGAAGCTTTCTTT.

The rearrangement joins TRBV2 to TRBJ1-1; 9 bases fit TRBD1. CDR1 and CDR2 (germline): SNHLY, FYNNEI. The length of the CDR3 is 13 residues. The junction had 5 bases not matched to a gene; V was cut back by 4 bases and J by 8 bases. The CDR3, as DNA: TGTGCCAGCAGTGGACAGGGGGACAGAGAAGCTTTCTTT. Translation: CASSGQGDREAFF.